The 23 T cell receptor beta chains in this list originate from one sample, sequenced in a study of cytomegalovirus exposure and HLA in healthy donors. Primers for the PCR totalled 60 Vbeta and 13 Jbeta. TCRdb's copy holds only in-frame clones and misses some; the assay was immunoSEQ multiplex PCR. The ten most abundant clones cover over 4% of a sample with about 35,000 clones. What was sequenced was PBMCs. These TCRs come from a woman in her thirties or forties in good health and CMV-seropositive.

The chain employs TRBV9 and TRBJ2-3, with 8 bases fitting TRBD2. The CDR3 is made up of 16 amino acids. Germline V gene data show CDR1 as SGDLS and CDR2 as YYNGEE. The V and J ends lost 5 bases and 2 bases, in that order; junction bases with no gene match: 10. In nucleotides, the CDR3 is TGTGCCAGCAGTCTCCGGCTAGCGGGCCACACAGATACGCAGTATTTT. This gives the protein CASSLRLAGHTDTQYF. Complete variable domain (other parts from reference TRBV9 and TRBJ2-3): DSGVTQTPKHLITATGQRVTLRCSPRSGDLSVYWYQQSLDQGLQFLIQYYNGEERAKGNILERFSAQQFPDLHSELNLSSLELGDSALYFCASSLRLAGHTDTQYFGPGTRLTVL.

The chain joins TRBV7-8 to TRBJ2-7; a possible D gene is TRBD2 (6 bases). This CDR3 region has 16 residues. Germline lookup yields CDR1 SGHVS and CDR2 FQNEAQ. The germline V and J ends were trimmed by 6 bases and 2 bases, with 20 bases remaining between them. The CDR3 loop reads CASSQMAGQGPYEQYF. CDR3 DNA: TGTGCCAGCAGTCAGATGGCGGGGCAGGGACCCTACGAGCAGTACTTC.

The chain employs TRBV6-1 and TRBJ2-7, with a possible D match to TRBD1 (5 bases). Germline V gene data show CDR1 as MNHNS and CDR2 as SASEGT. The CDR3 is made up of 14 amino acids. V dropped 8 bases and J dropped 7 bases, with 21 bases sitting between them. CDR3 in DNA: TGTGCCAGCCGGATCGGGCAGGGAAATCGGGAGCAGTACTTC. Amino acids: CASRIGQGNREQYF.

This chain connects TRBV2 to TRBJ2-2; D might be TRBD1 (6 bases). The CDR3 is 14 amino acids. Germline V lookup: CDR1 SNHLY, CDR2 FYNNEI. V was shortened by 8 bases and J by 9 bases, with 19 bases between the two germline ends. The CDR3 here is CASHINRDPRELFF. CDR3 sequence (DNA): TGTGCCAGCCACATTAACAGGGACCCGCGGGAGCTGTTTTTT.

The chain has TRBV9 and TRBJ2-7; 9 bases match TRBD1. Per the germline V gene, CDR1 is SGDLS and CDR2 is YYNGEE. After removal of 3 bases from V and 3 bases from J, the junction contained 7 bases not matched to a gene. CDR3 length: 15 amino acids. CDR3 coding DNA: TGTGCCAGCAGCGCTGGGACAGGGAGGGTCTACGAGCAGTACTTC. Translation gives CASSAGTGRVYEQYF.

The chain uses TRBV5-1 and TRBJ2-5; D not resolved. Germline-derived CDR1 and CDR2 are SGHRS and YFSETQ. V was pared by 0 bases and J by 3 bases, with 12 bases between. CDR3 length equals 15 residues. CDR3 DNA: TGCGCCAGCAGCTTGGCACAGCCGCCCGAAGAGACCCAGTACTTC. Encoded protein: CASSLAQPPEETQYF.

The V gene is TRBV6-6, the J gene TRBJ2-1; the D is unclear. Trimming took 2 bases from V and 5 from J, leaving 7 bases between them. The CDR3 consists of 13 residues. Germline V gene lookup returns CDR1 MNHNY and CDR2 SVGAGI (reference sequence). CDR3 sequence (DNA): TGTGCCAGCAGTTACGAACTGGACAATGAGCAGTTCTTC. This encodes CASSYELDNEQFF.

The chain joins TRBV25-1 to TRBJ1-4, with D perhaps TRBD1 (6 bases). The CDR3 consists of 13 residues. V was shortened by 6 bases and J by 8 bases, with 13 bases between the two germline ends. From germline, CDR1 is MGHDK and CDR2 SYGVNS. The CDR3, as DNA: TGTGCCAGCAGGCGGGGGGCCTCCGAAAAACTGTTTTTT. Translated: CASRRGASEKLFF.

The chain joins TRBV28 to TRBJ1-3, with unresolved D. This CDR3 has 16 amino acids. Germline loops: CDR1 MDHEN, CDR2 SYDVKM. The V and J ends lost 5 bases and 3 bases respectively, with 17 bases between them. This CDR3 reads CASSPYPITNGNTIYF. The CDR3 DNA follows: TGTGCCAGCAGTCCTTATCCAATTACAAATGGAAACACCATATATTTT.

V gene TRBV30 combines with J gene TRBJ2-2; 8 nucleotides line up with TRBD2. Germline V gene lookup returns CDR1 GTSNPN and CDR2 SVGIG (reference sequence). The V and J ends lost 0 bases and 5 bases, in that order; junction bases with no gene match: 8. The CDR3 covers 16 residues. CDR3 in amino acids: CAWSVPGGGKTGELFF. Here the CDR3 DNA reads TGTGCCTGGAGTGTACCGGGAGGGGGGAAAACCGGGGAGCTGTTTTTT.

The chain recombines TRBV30 with TRBJ2-3; the match to TRBD1 covers 7 bases. The germline V gene has CDR1 GTSNPN and CDR2 SVGIG (reference sequence). Trimming cost V 0 bases and J 2 bases; bases outside gene matches: 2. The CDR3 runs to 14 residues. Here the CDR3 reads CAWSVGTATDTQYF. As DNA, the CDR3 is TGTGCCTGGAGTGTAGGGACAGCCACAGATACGCAGTATTTT.

V is TRBV30 and J is TRBJ1-2, with D unresolved. Germline V lookup: CDR1 GTSNPN, CDR2 SVGIG (reference sequence). V lost 0 bases, J lost 5 bases, and 13 bases lay in between. The CDR3 totals 14 residues. The CDR3 DNA is TGTGCCTGGAGTGTGGGCTCCCTTGGGTATGGCTACACCTTC. Protein: CAWSVGSLGYGYTF.

The chain employs TRBV18 and TRBJ2-5; D is perhaps TRBD1 (6 bases). The last part of the DNA fits TRBJ2-7 better; the J call may be wrong. Looked up from germline, CDR1 is KGHSH and CDR2 is LQKENI. There are 13 residues in the CDR3. The CDR3, as DNA: TGTGCCAGCTCCACAGGGAATACCTACGAGCAGTACTTC. This codes for CASSTGNTYEQYF.

The V call is TRBV19, the J call TRBJ2-7; TRBD2 might be the D (6 bases). Trimming shortened V by 4 bases and J by 3 bases, and 10 bases separated the two germline ends. This CDR3 region has 13 residues. Germline CDR1 reads LNHDA; CDR2 reads SQIVND (reference sequence). The CDR3 sequence: CASSTQGGYEQYF. DNA for the CDR3: TGTGCCAGTAGTACTCAGGGAGGCTACGAGCAGTACTTC.

The V call is TRBV12-5, the J call TRBJ2-5; weak D call: TRBD2 (5 bases). The CDR3 contains 14 residues. The germline CDR1 and CDR2 sequences are LGHNT and FRNRAP. Trimming stripped 3 bases from V and 5 bases from J, with 13 bases between. In nucleotides, the CDR3 is TGTGCTAGTGGTTTAGCGAGGCCGGGGGAGACCCAGTACTTC. Encoded protein: CASGLARPGETQYF.

This rearrangement joins TRBV5-1 to TRBJ1-2; D gene ambiguous. Per the germline V gene, CDR1 is SGHRS and CDR2 is YFSETQ. CDR3 length equals 14 residues. V was shortened by 1 base and J by 8 bases, with 15 bases between the two germline ends. The DNA for the CDR3 is TGCGCCAGCAGCTTGAACCGTGTGGCAGTAGGCTACACCTTC. Encoded protein: CASSLNRVAVGYTF. The variable domain in full, with the rest retrieved from reference TRBV5-1 and TRBJ1-2, is KAGVTQTPRYLIKTRGQQVTLSCSPISGHRSVSWYQQTPGQGLQFLFEYFSETQRNKGNFPGRFSGRQFSNSRSEMNVSTLELGDSALYLCASSLNRVAVGYTFGSGTRLTVV.

The rearrangement uses TRBV9 and TRBJ2-5; 8 bases agree with TRBD2. In germline, CDR1 is SGDLS, CDR2 YYNGEE. CDR3 length: 14 amino acids. The junction had 8 bases not matched to a gene; V was cut back by 5 bases and J by 5 bases. CDR3 region: CASSQSGGGETQYF. As DNA, the CDR3 is TGTGCCAGCAGTCAGTCGGGCGGGGGGGAGACCCAGTACTTC.

This clone is medium-sized by frequency. V and J are TRBV29-1 and TRBJ1-2; 8 bases are shared with TRBD1. This CDR3 contains 10 residues. CDR1 and CDR2 (germline): SQVTM, ANQGSEA. The J segment lost 10 bases and the V segment lost 6 bases, leaving 4 bases of the junction unmatched. The CDR3 sequence is CSVGTGHYTF. CDR3 bases: TGCAGCGTGGGGACAGGACACTACACCTTC.

About this clone: At one of its ends the junction is not consistent with the germline gene, which may arise from a read error. V usage is TRBV4-1 and J usage is TRBJ2-5, with 7 bases matching TRBD1. The CDR3 spans 15 residues. Germline loops: CDR1 MGHRA, CDR2 YSYEKL. CDR3 nucleotide sequence: TGCGCCAGCAGCACCGGGACAGCTGTTCAAGAGGCCCAGTACTTC. Amino acids: CASSTGTAVQEAQYF.

The rearrangement uses TRBV18 and TRBJ2-2; D unclear. This CDR3 contains 15 residues. Germline CDR1 is KGHSH and CDR2 is LQKENI. Trimming removed 3 bases at V and 7 bases at J, with 15 bases between. CDR3 protein: CASSPTQKADGELFF. In DNA, the CDR3 is TGTGCCAGCTCACCGACGCAGAAGGCGGACGGGGAGCTGTTTTTT.

The gene calls are TRBV27 and TRBJ2-1; D gene uncertain. The V gene lost 3 bases and the J gene lost 4 bases, with 10 bases spanning the gap. Per germline, CDR1 MNHEY and CDR2 SMNVEV (reference sequence). The CDR3 consists of 14 residues. The CDR3 loop reads CASSFRGTYNEQFF. CDR3 sequence (DNA): TGTGCCAGCAGTTTTCGCGGAACGTACAATGAGCAGTTCTTC.

The chain uses TRBV5-6 and TRBJ2-5, with unresolved D. V shed 1 base and J shed 5 bases, with 15 bases lying between them. The CDR3 sequence is 15 residues long. Germline V CDR1 and CDR2: SGHDT, YYEEEE. This CDR3 reads CASSLISAAGETQYF. DNA for the CDR3: TGTGCCAGCAGCTTGATCAGCGCGGCTGGGGAGACCCAGTACTTC.

This rearrangement joins TRBV11-3 to TRBJ2-6, with 10 bases aligning to TRBD2. Trimming at V came to 2 bases and at J to 3 bases, leaving 4 bases not matched to a gene. Germline V gene data show CDR1 as SGHNT and CDR2 as YENEEA. The CDR3 has 17 residues. The DNA of the CDR3 is TGTGCCAGCAGCTTACGAGCGGGAGGGCTTGGGGCCAACGTCCTGACTTTC. This sequence encodes CASSLRAGGLGANVLTF.